What follows are 26 T cell receptor beta chains derived from one specimen sequenced in a study of cytomegalovirus exposure and HLA in healthy donors. Amplification used 60 Vbeta primers and 13 Jbeta primers. Some clones are missing from TCRdb's copy, which holds only in-frame ones; the method was immunoSEQ multiplex PCR. This sample has approximately 150,000 clones, with approximately 71% found just once. Sample: PBMCs. Receptors originate from a male donor in good health and CMV-seronegative.

About this clone itself: The junction departs from the called germline gene at one end, perhaps through a read error. The identical CDR3 is also encoded by other nucleotide sequences in the sample. The V and J genes are TRBV5-1 and TRBJ1-1; 7 bases line up with TRBD1. CDR1 is SGHRS and CDR2 is YFSETQ in the germline V gene. The CDR3 length is 15 residues. The CDR3 reads CASSLNPGQLTEAFF. For the CDR3, the DNA is TGTGCCAGCAGCTTGAACCCGGGACAGTTGACTGAAGCTTTCTTT.

The sample holds a few counts of this clone. The V gene is TRBV19, the J gene TRBJ2-2; TRBD2 is a possible D gene (6 bases). Germline values: CDR1 LNHDA, CDR2 SQIVND (reference sequence). V shed 5 bases and J shed 2 bases, with 15 bases lying between them. CDR3 length: 16 residues. In DNA, the CDR3 is TGTGCCAGTAGTTCCCCCCTAGCGTCCAACACCGGGGAGCTGTTTTTT. Residues: CASSSPLASNTGELFF.

The rearrangement uses TRBV7-3 and TRBJ1-1; TRBD1 matches at 10 bases. Germline assignment: CDR1 SGHTA and CDR2 FQGTGA. Losses at the gene ends were 1 base for V and 7 bases for J; bases not matched to a gene: 3. CDR3 length: 14 residues. The CDR3 spells CASSLRQGANEAFF. CDR3 coding DNA: TGTGCCAGCAGCTTAAGACAGGGGGCTAATGAAGCTTTCTTT. Combining the CDR3 with reference TRBV7-3 and TRBJ1-1 gives the whole variable domain GAGVSQTPSNKVTEKGKYVELRCDPISGHTALYWYRQSLGQGPEFLIYFQGTGAADDSGLPNDRFFAVRPEGSVSTLKIQRTERGDSAVYLCASSLRQGANEAFFGQGTRLTVV.

The V call is TRBV12-2, the J call TRBJ2-1; the DNA was not used to check the table's D call, TRBD2. TRBV12-2 is labeled a pseudogene. The CDR3 loop spans 16 amino acids. The DNA for the CDR3 is TGTGCAAGTCGCTTAAGAAGCGTTCCCTCCTACAATGAGCAGTTCTTC. Amino acids: CASRLRSVPSYNEQFF.

This clone was seen only once. The chain is built from TRBV5-1 and TRBJ1-4; 9 nucleotides match TRBD1. Germline V gene sequence: CDR1 SGHRS, CDR2 YFSETQ. The J segment lost 5 bases and the V segment lost 0 bases, leaving 11 bases of the junction unmatched. CDR3 length: 18 amino acids. CDR3 sequence: CASSLAAKTGTGNEKLFF. The CDR3 DNA is TGCGCCAGCAGCTTGGCGGCTAAAACCGGGACAGGGAATGAAAAACTGTTTTTT.

This rearrangement joins TRBV2 to TRBJ1-5; TRBD1 matches 7 bases. The CDR3 runs to 14 residues. Trimming at V came to 7 bases and at J to 2 bases, leaving 5 bases not matched to a gene. Germline CDR1 reads SNHLY; CDR2 reads FYNNEI. CDR3 nucleotide sequence: TGTGCCAGCACCGACAGGGAGGGCAATCAGCCCCAGCATTTT. As protein: CASTDREGNQPQHF.

The CDR3 reads CASSPPQGGGNQPQHF. The CDR3 DNA reads as TGTGCCAGCTCACCACCTCAGGGAGGAGGCAATCAGCCCCAGCATTTT. The chain employs TRBV18 and TRBJ1-5; D is perhaps TRBD1 (5 bases). This CDR3 contains 16 residues. With 0 bases removed from V and 2 bases from J, the gap between germline ends came to 11 bases. Germline V CDR1 and CDR2: KGHSH, LQKENI.

The rearrangement joins TRBV10-3 to TRBJ2-5, with 12 bases fitting TRBD1. Germline CDR1 reads ENHRY; CDR2 reads SYGVKD. The CDR3 consists of 15 residues. With 5 bases clipped from V and 5 bases from J, the junction kept 6 bases outside the gene matches. The CDR3 spells CAISPGTGGLETQYF. CDR3 DNA sequence: TGTGCCATCAGTCCCGGGACAGGGGGCTTGGAGACCCAGTACTTC.

This clone was observed a handful of times. The V and J genes are TRBV4-2 and TRBJ1-5; D is perhaps TRBD1 (6 bases). The CDR3 runs to 14 residues. The V end was cut by 1 base, the J end by 5 bases, with 9 bases between. Germline V gene data show CDR1 as LGHNA and CDR2 as YNFKEQ. CDR3 loop: CASSQVGGYQPQHF. The CDR3 region has the DNA TGTGCCAGCAGCCAAGTAGGGGGATATCAGCCCCAGCATTTT.

This chain joins TRBV14 and TRBJ2-1; the D gene is possibly TRBD1 (6 bases). The CDR3 has 16 amino acids. V lost 3 bases and J lost 2, with 14 bases in between. The germline V gene encodes CDR1 SGHDN and CDR2 FVKESK. Here the CDR3 DNA reads TGTGCCAGCAGCCATTACAGGGTGAGAGCCTACAATGAGCAGTTCTTC. This encodes CASSHYRVRAYNEQFF. The variable domain in full, with the rest retrieved from reference TRBV14 and TRBJ2-1, is EAGVTQFPSHSVIEKGQTVTLRCDPISGHDNLYWYRRVMGKEIKFLLHFVKESKQDESGMPNNRFLAERTGGTYSTLKVQPAELEDSGVYFCASSHYRVRAYNEQFFGPGTRLTVL.

This clone was seen more than once but under ten times. This chain connects TRBV7-2 to TRBJ1-4; no clear D. CDR1 is SGHTA, CDR2 FQGNSA, per germline. The CDR3 extends over 16 amino acids. The germline V and J ends were trimmed by 5 bases and 0 bases, with 13 bases remaining between them. The DNA of the CDR3 is TGTGCCAGCAGCCTTACAGCCGCGACAACTAATGAAAAACTGTTTTTT. Amino acids: CASSLTAATTNEKLFF.

This clone was seen once. Here the CDR3 DNA reads TGTGCCTGGAGTCTTCAGGTCCTCAATCAGCCCCAGCATTTT. Encoded protein: CAWSLQVLNQPQHF. This sequence joins TRBV30 and TRBJ1-5; D unclear. Germline assignment: CDR1 GTSNPN and CDR2 SVGIG (reference sequence). The CDR3 spans 14 residues. The germline V and J ends were trimmed by 2 bases and 3 bases, with 11 bases remaining between them.

The rearrangement joins TRBV5-4 to TRBJ2-6; D gene ambiguous. Germline assignment: CDR1 SGHNT and CDR2 YYREEE (reference sequence). The CDR3 length is 15 residues. The V end was cut by 4 bases, the J end by 0 bases, with 8 bases between. The CDR3 is CASSKLVSGANVLTF. Here the CDR3 DNA reads TGTGCCAGCAGCAAGCTGGTCTCTGGGGCCAACGTCCTGACTTTC.

The genes are TRBV11-3 and TRBJ2-7; tentative D call: TRBD1 (5 bases). The CDR3 is 12 amino acids. The ends were cut back, 1 base at V and 6 bases at J, with 7 bases in the middle. Germline V CDR1 and CDR2: SGHNT, YENEEA. The CDR3 protein is CASSLGTGEQYF. DNA of the CDR3: TGTGCCAGCAGCTTAGGAACAGGCGAGCAGTACTTC.

The genes are TRBV6-5 and TRBJ1-1, with TRBD1 matching over 7 bases. CDR1 and CDR2 (germline): MNHEY, SVGAGI. V lost 2 bases to trimming and J lost 5 bases; unmatched junction nucleotides: 5. The CDR3 is 14 amino acids. The DNA for the CDR3 is TGTGCCAGCAGTTACCAAGACAGGGCGACTGAAGCTTTCTTT. Amino acid sequence: CASSYQDRATEAFF.

Comments on this clone: The junction departs from the called germline gene at one end, perhaps through a read error. This chain connects TRBV7-9 to TRBJ1-1; no firm D call. There are 15 residues in the CDR3. CDR1 is SEHNR and CDR2 is FQNEAQ in the germline V gene (reference sequence). The DNA for the CDR3 is TGTTCCAGCAACACACAAGTTGGGCAGAACACTGAAGCTTTCTTT. This translates into CSSNTQVGQNTEAFF.

The chain recombines TRBV29-1 with TRBJ2-1; D uncertain. From germline, CDR1 is SQVTM and CDR2 ANQGSEA. V lost 4 bases, J lost 15 bases, and 19 bases lay in between. The CDR3 totals 12 residues. CDR3 sequence (DNA): TGCAGCGTTGTTATGTACGGCCAGGTACGGTTCTTC. This sequence encodes CSVVMYGQVRFF.

The table lists this clone with a count of one. V is TRBV5-1 and J is TRBJ2-1; 13 bases match TRBD2. V gave up 7 bases and J gave up 4 bases; unmatched junction bases: 5. Germline V gene lookup returns CDR1 SGHRS and CDR2 YFSETQ. CDR3 size: 15 residues. Here the CDR3 reads CASAPGLAGYNEQFF. As DNA, the CDR3 is TGCGCCAGCGCACCGGGACTAGCGGGATACAATGAGCAGTTCTTC.

J is TRBJ2-5 and V is TRBV27; 7 bases fit TRBD1. Germline-derived CDR1 and CDR2 are MNHEY and SMNVEV (reference sequence). J gave up 2 bases and V 7 bases, and 4 bases lay outside the gene matches. The CDR3 runs 13 residues. The CDR3 protein is CASTRTGQETQYF. The CDR3 DNA is TGTGCCAGCACTCGGACAGGACAAGAGACCCAGTACTTC.

V is TRBV29-1 and J is TRBJ2-3; 10 bases agree with TRBD2. Trimming removed 5 bases from V and 4 bases from J; junction bases left unmatched: 6. Germline V gene sequence: CDR1 SQVTM, CDR2 ANQGSEA. The CDR3 is made up of 14 amino acids. CDR3: CSVRSGGAADTQYF. The DNA for the CDR3 is TGCAGCGTTCGCAGCGGGGGGGCGGCAGATACGCAGTATTTT.

The chain couples TRBV30 to TRBJ1-1; D gene unclear. Trimming took 4 bases from V and 5 from J, leaving 14 bases between them. Germline assignment: CDR1 GTSNPN and CDR2 SVGIG (reference sequence). This CDR3 is 13 amino acids long. The CDR3 DNA follows: TGTGCCTGGAAGGTCGGCCTGAGGACTGAAGCTTTCTTT. Translating it yields CAWKVGLRTEAFF. The complete variable domain, with remaining parts taken from reference TRBV30 and TRBJ1-1, reads SQTIHQWPATLVQPVGSPLSLECTVEGTSNPNLYWYRQAAGRGLQLLFYSVGIGQISSEVPQNLSASRPQDRQFILSSKKLLLSDSGFYLCAWKVGLRTEAFFGQGTRLTVV.

The gene calls are TRBV28 and TRBJ2-5; no reliable D call. CDR3 length: 12 amino acids. CDR1 is MDHEN, CDR2 SYDVKM, per germline. The ends were cut back, 5 bases at V and 2 bases at J, with 6 bases in the middle. CDR3 loop: CASSNRQETQYF. DNA for the CDR3: TGTGCCAGCAGTAACCGGCAAGAGACCCAGTACTTC.

This clone has only a few counts. CDR3 DNA sequence: TGTGCCTGGACCGGGACAGGGACCTACGAGCAGTACTTC. Its translation is CAWTGTGTYEQYF. This chain uses TRBV2 with TRBJ2-7; TRBD1 matches 9 bases. The trim removed 11 bases at V and 2 bases at J, leaving 7 bases unmatched. Looked up from germline, CDR1 is SNHLY and CDR2 is FYNNEI. The CDR3 length is 13 residues.

In its sample, this clone was seen once. J is TRBJ2-1 and V is TRBV6-1; 9 nucleotides match TRBD1. The CDR3 spans 15 residues. Trimming took 5 bases from V and 2 from J; bases not matched to a gene: 4. Germline-derived CDR1 and CDR2 are MNHNS and SASEGT. The CDR3 here is CASSQDRGPYNEQFF. The CDR3 DNA is TGTGCCAGCAGTCAGGACAGGGGCCCCTACAATGAGCAGTTCTTC.

The rearrangement joins TRBV27 to TRBJ2-6; 9 nucleotides agree with TRBD1. CDR3 length equals 17 residues. V dropped 4 bases and J dropped 0; count of bases not matched to a gene: 4. Germline V gene lookup returns CDR1 MNHEY and CDR2 SMNVEV (reference sequence). The CDR3 is CASSSGQGSSGANVLTF. The CDR3 nucleotides are TGTGCCAGCAGTTCCGGACAGGGGAGCTCTGGGGCCAACGTCCTGACTTTC.

CDR3 nucleotide sequence: TGTGCCAGCAGCTTACAGGGAAACAATTCACCCCTCCACTTT. Translating gives CASSLQGNNSPLHF. V is TRBV7-9 and J is TRBJ1-6; D is perhaps TRBD1 (5 bases). The V end was cut by 2 bases, the J end by 7 bases, with 9 bases between. There are 14 residues in the CDR3. The germline CDR1 and CDR2 sequences are SEHNR and FQNEAQ (reference sequence).